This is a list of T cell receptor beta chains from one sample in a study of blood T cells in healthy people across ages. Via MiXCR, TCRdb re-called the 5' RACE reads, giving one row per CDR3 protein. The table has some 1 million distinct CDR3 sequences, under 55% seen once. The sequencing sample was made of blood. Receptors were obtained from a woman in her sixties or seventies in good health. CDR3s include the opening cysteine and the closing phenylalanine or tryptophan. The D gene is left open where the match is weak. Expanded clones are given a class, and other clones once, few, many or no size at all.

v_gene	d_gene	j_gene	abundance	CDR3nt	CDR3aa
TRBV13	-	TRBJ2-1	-	TGTGCCAGCAGCTTAGGCCGGGGCTACAATGAGCAGTTCTTC	CASSLGRGYNEQFF
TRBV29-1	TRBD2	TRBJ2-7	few	TGCAGCGTCTTTGGACTAGCCAATGAGCAGTACTTC	CSVFGLANEQYF
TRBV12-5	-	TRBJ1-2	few	TGTGCTAGTGGTTTGGCCGGGCTCTCTAACTATGGCTACACCTTC	CASGLAGLSNYGYTF
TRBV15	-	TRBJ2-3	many	TGTGCCACCAGCAGAGATGGGGGGGGCGAAGATACGCAGTATTTT	CATSRDGGGEDTQYF
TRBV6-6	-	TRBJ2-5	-	TGTGCCAGCAGTCCCTATCCCAATGAGCAGTACTTC	CASSPYPNEQYF
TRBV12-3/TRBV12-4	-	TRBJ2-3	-	TGTGCCAGCAGTTTAGGTGGCACAGATGCGCAGTATTTT	CASSLGGTDAQYF
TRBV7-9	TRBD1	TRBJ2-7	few	TGTGCCAGCAGCTCCGGGACAGCTGCCTACGAGCAGTACTTC	CASSSGTAAYEQYF
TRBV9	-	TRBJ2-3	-	TGTGCCAGCAGCGTAGCCTACAGGGACACCACTAGCACAGATACGCAGTATTTT	CASSVAYRDTTSTDTQYF
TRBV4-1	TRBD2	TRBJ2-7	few	TGCGCCAGCAGCCCTTTTTCTGCGGGAGGTCGCTACGAGCAGTACTTC	CASSPFSAGGRYEQYF
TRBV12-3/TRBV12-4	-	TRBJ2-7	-	TGTGCCAGCAGTTACGACAGAGGGTATTACAATGAGCAGTACTTC	CASSYDRGYYNEQYF
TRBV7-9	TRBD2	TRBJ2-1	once	TGTGCCAGCAGCCCAACGCTAGGGAGGACTAGCGGAGCCTCCTACAATGAGCAGTTCTTC	CASSPTLGRTSGASYNEQFF
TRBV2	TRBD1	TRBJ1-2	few	TGTGCCAGCACCCGGGGAGGGGGCGCTGACTATGGCTACACCTTC	CASTRGGGADYGYTF
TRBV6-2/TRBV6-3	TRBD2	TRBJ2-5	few	TGTGCCAGCAGCCAACTAGCGGGGGTTCAGTACTTC	CASSQLAGVQYF
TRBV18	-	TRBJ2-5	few	TGTGCCAGCTCACCACCTTCCTCGATAGGACAGACCCAGTACTTC	CASSPPSSIGQTQYF